Sequencing of this T cell receptor (beta chain) was carried out in a study of blood T cell repertoires in COVID-19. About the study: T cells, B-cell-depleted T cells, or PBMCs provided the cDNA or gDNA that served as material.

The CDR3 totals 16 residues. Trimming pared 6 bases from V and 5 bases from J, leaving 19 bases between. The germline V gene encodes CDR1 LNHDA and CDR2 SQIVND (reference sequence). The table came from immunoSEQ multiplex PCR; TCRdb's copy has only in-frame clones and leaves some out. The sample lists about 150,000 clones, around 82% occurring once. The V gene is TRBV19, the J gene TRBJ1-4; D not resolved. Sequencing input: peripheral blood. This receptor was taken from a woman aged 45-65 years with acute or convalescent COVID-19. CDR3 sequence (DNA): TGTGCCAGTAGACCATACGGCAGGTTGGAAAATGAAAAACTGTTTTTT. The encoded protein is CASRPYGRLENEKLFF.